The sample holds a few counts of the clone carrying this T cell receptor (beta chain). These data are taken from a study of blood T cell repertoires in COVID-19. Background on the study: The analysed material was cDNA or gDNA that came from T cells, B-cell-depleted T cells, or PBMCs.

The Seattle site enrolled patients during active infection and followed them longitudinally. Sequencing used immunoSEQ multiplex PCR; TCRdb keeps in-frame clones, though not all of them. The top ten clones hold 10% to 15% of a sample with about 180,000 clones, roughly 81% of them seen once. Per germline, CDR1 SNHLY and CDR2 FYNNEI. Unmatched junction bases numbered 7, after V lost 0 bases and J lost 4 bases. The CDR3 is 16 amino acids. This rearrangement joins TRBV2 to TRBJ2-7, with 9 bases that match TRBD1. Sequenced sample: peripheral blood. The sequence was collected from a woman aged 80 or over with COVID-19, enrolled during active disease. CDR3 sequence: CASSEARTGALYEQYF. The CDR3 nucleotides read TGTGCCAGCAGTGAAGCGCGGACAGGGGCGTTATACGAGCAGTACTTC.